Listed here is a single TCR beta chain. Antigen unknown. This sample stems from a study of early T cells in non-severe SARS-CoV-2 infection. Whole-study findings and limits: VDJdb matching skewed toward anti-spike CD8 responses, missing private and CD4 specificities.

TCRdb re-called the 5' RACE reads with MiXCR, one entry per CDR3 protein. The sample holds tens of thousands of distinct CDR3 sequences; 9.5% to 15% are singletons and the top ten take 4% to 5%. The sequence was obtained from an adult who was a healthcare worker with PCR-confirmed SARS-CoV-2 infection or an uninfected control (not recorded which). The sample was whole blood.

CDR3 in amino acids: CASSIVGGHYNEQFF. CDR3 in DNA: TGTGCCAGTAGTATAGTTGGGGGACACTACAATGAGCAGTTCTTC. The gene calls are TRBV19 and TRBJ2-1, with D possibly matching TRBD1 (6 bases). This CDR3 region has 15 residues. In germline, CDR1 is LNHDA, CDR2 SQIVND (reference sequence). The ends were cut back, 1 base at V and 3 bases at J, with 10 bases in the middle.